Following are 23 T cell receptor beta chains from one sample sequenced in a study of radiotherapy plus CTLA-4 blockade in lung cancer. Using immunoSEQ multiplex PCR, the repertoire was profiled, and TCRdb retains in-frame clones only, with some absent. The table records about 54,000 clones, around 85% of them present only once. Sequenced here: peripheral blood, sampled from a patient treated with radiotherapy plus ipilimumab. These receptors all come from a human donor with non-small cell lung cancer who had a partial response to radiotherapy plus ipilimumab.

CDR3 sequence (DNA): TGTGCCAGCAGCGTAGACACAGGAATGAACACTGAAGCTTTCTTT. This translates into CASSVDTGMNTEAFF. The genes are TRBV9 and TRBJ1-1; D is possibly TRBD1 (5 bases). CDR3 size: 15 residues. Germline V gives CDR1 SGDLS, CDR2 YYNGEE. V was pared by 0 bases and J by 0 bases, with 9 bases between.

A single count supports this clone. The CDR3 reads CASSQGQGLSGNTIYF. CDR3 sequence (DNA): TGTGCCAGCAGCCAGGGACAGGGCCTCTCTGGAAACACCATATATTTT. The rearrangement links TRBV7-7 to TRBJ1-3; 9 bases fit TRBD1. The J segment lost 0 bases and the V segment lost 5 bases, leaving 5 bases of the junction unmatched. There are 16 residues in the CDR3. Germline values: CDR1 SSHAT, CDR2 FNYEAQ (reference sequence).

The CDR3 loop is CASSSGQGADEKLFF. The CDR3 region has the DNA TGTGCCAGCAGCAGCGGACAGGGGGCCGATGAAAAACTGTTTTTT. The chain employs TRBV5-4 and TRBJ1-4; TRBD1 aligns across 11 bases. Germline lookup yields CDR1 SGHNT and CDR2 YYREEE (reference sequence). V gave up 4 bases and J gave up 6 bases; unmatched junction bases: 5. CDR3 size: 15 residues.

This sequence joins TRBV5-1 and TRBJ2-1, with 9 bases that match TRBD2. This CDR3 is built from 13 residues. Germline V gene sequence: CDR1 SGHRS, CDR2 YFSETQ. With V trimmed by 2 bases and J by 12 bases, 6 bases remained unmatched. This CDR3 is CASSFRLAAMQFF. CDR3 sequence (DNA): TGCGCCAGCAGCTTTAGACTAGCGGCAATGCAGTTCTTC.

This clone was counted a single time. The chain is built from TRBV30 and TRBJ1-5; 8 bases align to TRBD1. CDR3 size: 14 residues. V lost 5 bases, J lost 0 bases, and 3 bases stayed unmatched. The V gene's germline CDR1 is GTSNPN and CDR2 SVGIG (reference sequence). The chain's CDR3 is CAWGTGISNQPQHF. DNA of the CDR3: TGTGCCTGGGGGACAGGAATTAGCAATCAGCCCCAGCATTTT.

The CDR3 coding sequence is TGTGCCAGCAGCTCAACCGGGACAGGGATGTACGAGCAGTACTTC. Its translation is CASSSTGTGMYEQYF. J is TRBJ2-7 and V is TRBV7-8; 9 nucleotides agree with TRBD1. Germline values: CDR1 SGHVS, CDR2 FQNEAQ. The CDR3 contains 15 residues. After removal of 4 bases from V and 4 bases from J, the junction contained 8 bases not matched to a gene.

The chain is built from TRBV19 and TRBJ2-5; 7 bases are shared with TRBD1. The V segment lost 4 bases and the J segment 6 bases; nucleotides outside the gene matches: 5. This CDR3 has 13 residues. Germline V CDR1 and CDR2: LNHDA, SQIVND (reference sequence). The CDR3 DNA reads as TGTGCCAGTAGTACCGACAGGGCCAAGACCCAGTACTTC. It specifies CASSTDRAKTQYF.

The rearrangement uses TRBV11-3 and TRBJ2-2, with D possibly being TRBD2 (5 bases). Trimming took off 1 base at V and 7 bases at J, with 10 bases between the two ends. The CDR3 totals 14 residues. The germline CDR1 and CDR2 sequences are SGHNT and YENEEA. CDR3 nucleotides: TGTGCCAGCAGCTTAGGATGGAGCGGCGGGGAGCTGTTTTTT. Encoded protein: CASSLGWSGGELFF. The full variable domain, rest sourced from reference TRBV11-3 and TRBJ2-2, is EAGVVQSPRYKIIEKKQPVAFWCNPISGHNTLYWYLQNLGQGPELLIRYENEEAVDDSQLPKDRFSAERLKGVDSTLKIQPAELGDSAVYLCASSLGWSGGELFFGEGSRLTVL.

The chain is built from TRBV15 and TRBJ2-7; a possible D gene is TRBD1 (5 bases). The CDR3 extends over 15 amino acids. The germline V and J ends were trimmed by 0 bases and 3 bases, with 12 bases remaining between them. Per germline, CDR1 LNHNV and CDR2 YYDKDF (reference sequence). Here the CDR3 reads CATSRDQGLGYEQYF. The CDR3, as DNA: TGTGCCACCAGCAGAGATCAGGGATTGGGCTACGAGCAGTACTTC.

The V gene is TRBV6-1, the J gene TRBJ2-7; D uncertain. With 3 bases removed from V and 1 base from J, the gap between germline ends came to 10 bases. In germline, CDR1 is MNHNS, CDR2 SASEGT. This CDR3 spans 14 amino acids. The CDR3 DNA reads TGTGCCAGCAGTGAGAAGAGGTATTCCTACGAGCAGTACTTC. This encodes CASSEKRYSYEQYF.

This clone was counted a single time. The chain combines TRBV19 with TRBJ2-5; D may be TRBD2 (6 bases). Germline CDR1 LNHDA, CDR2 SQIVND (reference sequence). This CDR3 spans 13 amino acids. Trimming stripped 6 bases from V and 8 bases from J, with 16 bases between. The CDR3 loop is CASSGGNPYTQYF. In DNA form, the CDR3 reads TGTGCCAGTAGCGGGGGTAACCCTTATACCCAGTACTTC.

This clone came up a few times. This chain links TRBV7-2 with TRBJ2-6; possible D gene TRBD2, 5 bases. Per germline, CDR1 SGHTA and CDR2 FQGNSA. The CDR3 runs 19 residues. V lost 0 bases to trimming and J lost 0 bases, with 15 bases between them. CDR3 amino acids: CASSLALSFRDSGANVLTF. CDR3 DNA sequence: TGTGCCAGCAGCTTAGCGCTCTCGTTTCGGGACTCTGGGGCCAACGTCCTGACTTTC.

For the CDR3, the DNA is TGTGCCAGCAGCTCCGAGCCGCTAGGGACTACAACTAATGAAAAACTGTTTTTT. It codes for CASSSEPLGTTTNEKLFF. The chain carries TRBV5-4 and TRBJ1-4; possibly TRBD1 for D (5 bases). Trimming removed 3 bases from V and 0 bases from J, with 18 bases in between. Per the germline V gene, CDR1 is SGHNT and CDR2 is YYREEE (reference sequence). There are 18 residues in the CDR3.

The table lists this clone with a few counts. The chain carries TRBV7-6 and TRBJ2-3; 7 nucleotides align to TRBD1. Germline CDR1 reads SGHVS; CDR2 reads FNYEAQ. This CDR3 contains 14 residues. After removal of 4 bases from V and 5 bases from J, the junction contained 6 bases not matched to a gene. CDR3 region: CASSSDAGGDTQYF. The CDR3 nucleotides read TGTGCCAGCAGCTCAGATGCAGGGGGAGATACGCAGTATTTT.

The V gene is TRBV11-3, the J gene TRBJ2-3; 7 bases match TRBD2. V lost 0 bases to trimming and J lost 0 bases; unmatched junction nucleotides: 6. CDR1 is SGHNT, CDR2 YENEEA, per germline. The CDR3 runs to 17 residues. For the CDR3, the DNA is TGTGCCAGCAGCTTAGATTCGCGAGCGGGGAGCACAGATACGCAGTATTTT. This codes for CASSLDSRAGSTDTQYF.

The V call is TRBV12-5, the J call TRBJ2-5, with TRBD2 as a possible D gene (5 bases). This CDR3 region has 18 residues. Deletions cut 2 bases from V and 0 bases from J, with 19 bases between. CDR1 and CDR2 from the germline V gene are LGHNT and FRNRAP. CDR3 in amino acids: CASGLTVGVLPYQETQYF. The CDR3 nucleotides are TGTGCTAGTGGTTTGACGGTGGGAGTCCTACCGTACCAAGAGACCCAGTACTTC. Together with reference TRBV12-5 and TRBJ2-5, the CDR3 gives the full variable domain: DARVTQTPRHKVTEMGQEVTMRCQPILGHNTVFWYRQTMMQGLELLAYFRNRAPLDDSGMPKDRFSAEMPDATLATLKIQPSEPRDSAVYFCASGLTVGVLPYQETQYFGPGTRLLVL.

V is TRBV9 and J is TRBJ1-1; no firm D call. V gave up 0 bases and J gave up 1 base, with 7 bases separating them. CDR1 is SGDLS and CDR2 is YYNGEE in the germline V gene. The CDR3 is 14 amino acids. The CDR3 here is CASSVEGGNTEAFF. The CDR3 nucleotides read TGTGCCAGCAGCGTAGAAGGCGGGAACACTGAAGCTTTCTTT.

This clone was counted a few times. This rearrangement joins TRBV29-1 to TRBJ2-7; TRBD1 might be the D (6 bases). Trimming took off 6 bases at V and 9 bases at J, with 21 bases between the two ends. This CDR3 region has 13 residues. Looked up from germline, CDR1 is SQVTM and CDR2 is ANQGSEA. The CDR3 is CSVSSSAGARQYF. CDR3 in DNA: TGCAGCGTCTCCTCATCGGCAGGGGCGCGGCAGTACTTC.

This clone was observed a single time. V usage is TRBV6-4 and J usage is TRBJ1-5; D unclear. Germline V gene sequence: CDR1 MRHNA, CDR2 SNTAGT. V dropped 6 bases and J dropped 4 bases, with 16 bases sitting between them. The CDR3 is 15 residues long. CDR3 sequence: CASSPTGSGNQPQHF. CDR3 coding DNA: TGTGCCAGCAGCCCCACTGGGTCAGGAAATCAGCCCCAGCATTTT.

CDR3 amino acids: CASSLAGRSYEQYF. The CDR3 DNA is TGTGCCAGCAGCTTGGCGGGGAGATCCTACGAGCAGTACTTC. This chain connects TRBV7-2 to TRBJ2-7, with TRBD2 as a possible D gene (6 bases). CDR1 and CDR2 from the germline V gene are SGHTA and FQGNSA. Trimming pared 3 bases from V and 1 base from J, leaving 10 bases between. CDR3 length: 14 residues. Together with reference TRBV7-2 and TRBJ2-7, the CDR3 gives the full variable domain: GAGVSQSPSNKVTEKGKDVELRCDPISGHTALYWYRQSLGQGLEFLIYFQGNSAPDKSGLPSDRFSAERTGGSVSTLTIQRTQQEDSAVYLCASSLAGRSYEQYFGPGTRLTVT.

The V and J genes are TRBV7-6 and TRBJ2-1, with a weak D call TRBD1 (5 bases). Germline CDR1 is SGHVS and CDR2 is FNYEAQ. V dropped 5 bases and J dropped 8 bases, with 16 bases sitting between them. This CDR3 is 14 amino acids long. CDR3 sequence: CASSQSSGYHEQFF. In nucleotides, the CDR3 is TGTGCCAGCAGCCAATCATCAGGGTACCATGAGCAGTTCTTC.

This clone was seen once. This chain links TRBV7-6 with TRBJ2-4; D may be TRBD2 (5 bases). Germline V gives CDR1 SGHVS, CDR2 FNYEAQ. V shed 1 base and J shed 0 bases, with 22 bases lying between them. The CDR3 has 20 residues. The CDR3 spells CASSLEQRQTTRLAKNIQYF. The CDR3 nucleotides are TGTGCCAGCAGCTTAGAGCAGCGGCAGACTACCCGACTAGCCAAAAACATTCAGTACTTC.

The chain carries TRBV7-8 and TRBJ1-2; D is uncertain. The CDR3 has 15 amino acids. Germline CDR1 reads SGHVS; CDR2 reads FQNEAQ. Trimming took 1 base from V and 4 from J, leaving 13 bases between them. The CDR3 loop reads CASSLDRVRSYGYTF. In DNA, the CDR3 is TGTGCCAGCAGCTTAGATCGGGTCAGAAGCTATGGCTACACCTTC.